This entry lists 24 T cell receptor beta chains sequenced from one sample in a study of glioma-infiltrating T cells. TCR alpha and beta CDR3 regions were amplified from RNA using iRepertoire nested multiplex PCR. A single record per CDR3 protein comes from TCRdb applying MiXCR to the multiplex PCR reads. In the table there are 35,000 to 45,000 distinct CDR3 sequences, approximately 20% of which are singletons. Sequenced sample: glioma tissue, nonneoplastic brain tissue, or PBMCs (not recorded which). These receptors were obtained from a human donor with low-grade glioma or glioblastoma, undergoing nonglioma brain surgery, or in good health (not recorded which).

In its sample, this clonotype was seen many times. V usage is TRBV20-1 and J usage is TRBJ1-1; 7 bases match TRBD1. Germline V gives CDR1 DFQATT, CDR2 SNEGSKA (reference sequence). The CDR3 length is 12 residues. The CDR3, as DNA: TGCATGCAGGGGGTGAAGAACACTGAAGCTTTCTTT. Translation gives CMQGVKNTEAFF.

The chain employs TRBV12-3 or TRBV12-4 and TRBJ1-5, with D maybe TRBD1 (5 bases). CDR3 length: 15 amino acids. V was pared by 2 bases and J by 11 bases, with 19 bases between. The CDR3 here is CASSLKTDKQRAQHF. The CDR3 nucleotides are TGTGCCAGCAGTTTAAAGACAGACAAGCAACGGGCCCAGCATTTT.

This clonotype showed up many times. The rearrangement uses TRBV19 and TRBJ1-2; D not certain. The CDR3 extends over 13 amino acids. V dropped 6 bases and J dropped 10 bases, with 18 bases sitting between them. The germline V gene has CDR1 LNHDA and CDR2 SQIVND (reference sequence). The CDR3 region has the DNA TGTGCCAGTAGCCTCGTGGGGTGGTCCGACTACACCTTC. Its translation: CASSLVGWSDYTF.

This clonotype appeared many times. The J gene is TRBJ1-4, the V gene TRBV14; unclear D gene. The germline V gene encodes CDR1 SGHDN and CDR2 FVKESK. The CDR3 is made up of 16 amino acids. Trimming removed 4 bases from V and 5 bases from J, with 17 bases in between. The CDR3 DNA reads TGTGCCAGCAGCCTTCAAACCGGGTATAAGAATGAAAAACTGTTTTTT. It translates to CASSLQTGYKNEKLFF.

This clonotype was counted ten times or more. In DNA, the CDR3 is TGCAGTGCCCTCGGGGGAGTGGGCAATCAGCCCCAGCATTTT. Translation gives CSALGGVGNQPQHF. The chain recombines TRBV20-1 with TRBJ1-5; tentatively, D is TRBD1 (5 bases). The CDR3 runs 14 residues. Germline CDR1 is DFQATT and CDR2 is SNEGSKA (reference sequence). The V gene lost 6 bases and the J gene lost 2 bases, with 14 bases spanning the gap.

The table lists this clonotype with many counts. The chain uses TRBV20-1 and TRBJ2-3; D perhaps matches TRBD2 (5 bases). Trimming took 1 base from V and 1 from J, leaving 15 bases between them. The CDR3 loop spans 16 amino acids. From germline, CDR1 is DFQATT and CDR2 SNEGSKA (reference sequence). DNA of the CDR3: TGCAGTGCTAGAGTAGCCCTAGCTAGAGGCACAGATACGCAGTATTTT. Protein: CSARVALARGTDTQYF.

The rearrangement joins TRBV7-9 to TRBJ2-7; TRBD2 might be the D (6 bases). The CDR3 has 15 residues. Germline V gene data show CDR1 as SEHNR and CDR2 as FQNEAQ (reference sequence). V lost 1 base, J lost 0 bases, and 10 bases lay in between. CDR3 amino acids: CASSLVTGASYEQYF. The DNA of the CDR3 is TGTGCCAGCAGCTTAGTCACGGGAGCCTCCTACGAGCAGTACTTC.

At least ten counts were recorded for this clonotype. The chain has TRBV7-3 and TRBJ1-1, with unresolved D. Germline values: CDR1 SGHTA, CDR2 FQGTGA. The CDR3 contains 14 residues. Trimming took 2 bases from V and 1 from J, leaving 8 bases between them. CDR3 DNA sequence: TGTGCCAGCAGCTTAGGGCCGGAGAACACTGAAGCTTTCTTT. This codes for CASSLGPENTEAFF.

This clonotype was detected a few times. This sequence joins TRBV11-2 and TRBJ2-3, with 11 bases fitting TRBD2. CDR1 is SGHAT and CDR2 is FQNNGV in the germline V gene. The CDR3 is made up of 16 amino acids. Unmatched junction bases numbered 8, after V lost 5 bases and J lost 4 bases. This CDR3 reads CASSPRLAGMSDTQYF. Here the CDR3 DNA reads TGTGCCAGCAGCCCCAGACTAGCGGGGATGTCAGATACGCAGTATTTT.

The chain recombines TRBV28 with TRBJ2-3; D remains ambiguous. The CDR3 sequence is 17 residues long. V lost 6 bases and J lost 2, with 21 bases in between. Looked up from germline, CDR1 is MDHEN and CDR2 is SYDVKM. The DNA for the CDR3 is TGTGCCAGCAGGAGGTGGTCTGACACAGTTTCCACAGATACGCAGTATTTT. Protein sequence: CASRRWSDTVSTDTQYF.

This clonotype is medium-sized by share. The J gene is TRBJ2-7, the V gene TRBV27; tentatively, D is TRBD1 (6 bases). CDR3 length equals 13 residues. The V end was cut by 2 bases, the J end by 2 bases, with 7 bases between. The germline CDR1 and CDR2 sequences are MNHEY and SMNVEV (reference sequence). CDR3 bases: TGTGCCAGCAGTTTACAGGGGCCCTACGAGCAGTACTTC. The encoded protein is CASSLQGPYEQYF.

This clonotype showed up many times. The chain combines TRBV2 with TRBJ1-1; D is unclear. CDR1 is SNHLY, CDR2 FYNNEI, per germline. CDR3 length: 11 amino acids. The ends were cut back, 4 bases at V and 8 bases at J, with 8 bases in the middle. The DNA of the CDR3 is TGTGCCAGCAGTGTAGACCTGGAAGCTTTCTTT. Translation gives CASSVDLEAFF.

This clonotype was recorded many times. The chain employs TRBV28 and TRBJ1-6; no definite D call. Trimming removed 5 bases from V and 9 bases from J, with 14 bases in between. In germline, CDR1 is MDHEN, CDR2 SYDVKM. CDR3 length: 14 amino acids. In nucleotides, the CDR3 is TGTGCCAGCAGTCCATCCCCCGCGGGTTCACCCCTCCACTTT. It yields the protein CASSPSPAGSPLHF.

The table lists this clonotype with many counts. V usage is TRBV15 and J usage is TRBJ1-5, with D maybe TRBD1 (5 bases). Germline V gives CDR1 LNHNV, CDR2 YYDKDF (reference sequence). Trimming removed 5 bases from V and 1 base from J, with 12 bases in between. The CDR3 is made up of 15 amino acids. The CDR3 region has the DNA TGTGCCACCAGCTCGGGACTGAGGAGCAATCAGCCCCAGCATTTT. Its translation: CATSSGLRSNQPQHF.

The sample holds a few counts of this clonotype. This chain uses TRBV5-6 with TRBJ2-7, with 10 positions matching TRBD1. Per germline, CDR1 SGHDT and CDR2 YYEEEE. The CDR3 loop spans 15 amino acids. J lost 5 bases, V lost 2 bases, and 7 bases had no gene match. CDR3 bases: TGTGCCAGCAGCTTCACCGGGACAGGGGCCGACGAGCAGTACTTC. This encodes CASSFTGTGADEQYF. Complete variable domain (other parts from reference TRBV5-6 and TRBJ2-7): DAGVTQSPTHLIKTRGQQVTLRCSPKSGHDTVSWYQQALGQGPQFIFQYYEEEERQRGNFPDRFSGHQFPNYSSELNVNALLLGDSALYLCASSFTGTGADEQYFGPGTRLTVT.

This clonotype was detected ten times or more. The chain joins TRBV12-3 or TRBV12-4 to TRBJ1-2; weak D call: TRBD1 (6 bases). Trimming left V 5 bases short and J 5 bases short, with 9 bases between. The CDR3 is made up of 12 amino acids. The CDR3 loop is CASSQGRYGYTF. CDR3 sequence (DNA): TGTGCCAGCAGTCAGGGGAGGTATGGCTACACCTTC.

For the CDR3, the DNA is TGTGCCAGTAACCTTCGGGCTGAAGGGGGCTACACCTTC. Translated: CASNLRAEGGYTF. The J gene is TRBJ1-2, the V gene TRBV19, with D unresolved. Trimming pared 7 bases from V and 8 bases from J, leaving 17 bases between. CDR1 and CDR2 from the germline V gene are LNHDA and SQIVND (reference sequence). CDR3 length: 13 amino acids.

CDR3 loop: CSARDRATGEAFF. In DNA, the CDR3 is TGCAGTGCTAGAGATAGGGCGACGGGCGAAGCTTTCTTT. The chain joins TRBV20-1 to TRBJ1-1; D is ambiguous. V lost 0 bases, J lost 8 bases, and 13 bases lay in between. Germline CDR1 reads DFQATT; CDR2 reads SNEGSKA (reference sequence). This CDR3 region has 13 residues.

This chain uses TRBV5-1 with TRBJ2-5, with TRBD2 identical over 9 bases. There are 15 residues in the CDR3. The junction had 6 bases not matched to a gene; V was cut back by 3 bases and J by 3 bases. Per germline, CDR1 SGHRS and CDR2 YFSETQ. The CDR3 reads CASSSGTSMKETQYF. The CDR3 nucleotides are TGCGCCAGCAGCTCTGGGACTAGCATGAAAGAGACCCAGTACTTC. Full variable domain (outside the CDR3, taken from reference TRBV5-1 and TRBJ2-5): KAGVTQTPRYLIKTRGQQVTLSCSPISGHRSVSWYQQTPGQGLQFLFEYFSETQRNKGNFPGRFSGRQFSNSRSEMNVSTLELGDSALYLCASSSGTSMKETQYFGPGTRLLVL.

This clonotype occurred many times. The V gene is TRBV6-6, the J gene TRBJ2-3; D possibly uses TRBD1 or TRBD2 (5 bases each). Trimming removed 0 bases from V and 0 bases from J, with 10 bases in between. Germline V gives CDR1 MNHNY, CDR2 SVGAGI (reference sequence). This CDR3 has 16 residues. Here the CDR3 reads CASSYSGEISTDTQYF. As DNA, the CDR3 is TGTGCCAGCAGTTACTCGGGGGAAATTAGCACAGATACGCAGTATTTT.

In regard to this clonotype: At one end, the junction sequence differs from germline, possibly due to a read error. This chain connects TRBV12-3 or TRBV12-4 to TRBJ1-1; 9 bases are shared with TRBD1. The CDR3 consists of 14 residues. The CDR3 bases are TGTGCCAGCAAGTGGACAGGGGCGAACACTAAAGCTTTCTTT. It translates to CASKWTGANTKAFF.

This clonotype was counted ten times or more. This rearrangement joins TRBV18 to TRBJ2-3; D unclear. This CDR3 has 16 amino acids. Trimming pared 1 base from V and 2 bases from J, leaving 13 bases between. Germline lookup yields CDR1 KGHSH and CDR2 LQKENI. CDR3 loop: CASSPQVSASTDTQYF. In DNA, the CDR3 is TGTGCCAGCTCACCACAGGTCTCCGCATCCACAGATACGCAGTATTTT.

This clonotype showed up many times. The V call is TRBV7-6, the J call TRBJ1-6, with D unclear. The CDR3 sequence is 13 residues long. CDR1 is SGHVS and CDR2 is FNYEAQ in the germline V gene. The V end was cut by 1 base, the J end by 9 bases, with 7 bases between. CDR3 protein: CASSLGEASPLHF. The CDR3, as DNA: TGTGCCAGCAGCTTAGGGGAGGCTTCACCCCTCCACTTT. Full variable domain (remainder filled in from reference TRBV7-6 and TRBJ1-6): GAGVSQSPRYKVTKRGQDVALRCDPISGHVSLYWYRQALGQGPEFLTYFNYEAQQDKSGLPNDRFSAERPEGSISTLTIQRTEQRDSAMYRCASSLGEASPLHFGNGTRLTVT.

Remarks on this clonotype: At one of its ends the junction is not consistent with the germline gene, which may arise from a read error. The rearrangement uses TRBV14 and TRBJ2-7, with D possibly matching TRBD1 (6 bases). Germline V gene lookup returns CDR1 SGHDN and CDR2 FVKESK. This CDR3 has 18 amino acids. Here the CDR3 DNA reads TGTGCCAGCAGCCAAGATCTTAGCGCTGCAGGGGATTCCTACGGGCAGTACTTC. Residues: CASSQDLSAAGDSYGQYF.